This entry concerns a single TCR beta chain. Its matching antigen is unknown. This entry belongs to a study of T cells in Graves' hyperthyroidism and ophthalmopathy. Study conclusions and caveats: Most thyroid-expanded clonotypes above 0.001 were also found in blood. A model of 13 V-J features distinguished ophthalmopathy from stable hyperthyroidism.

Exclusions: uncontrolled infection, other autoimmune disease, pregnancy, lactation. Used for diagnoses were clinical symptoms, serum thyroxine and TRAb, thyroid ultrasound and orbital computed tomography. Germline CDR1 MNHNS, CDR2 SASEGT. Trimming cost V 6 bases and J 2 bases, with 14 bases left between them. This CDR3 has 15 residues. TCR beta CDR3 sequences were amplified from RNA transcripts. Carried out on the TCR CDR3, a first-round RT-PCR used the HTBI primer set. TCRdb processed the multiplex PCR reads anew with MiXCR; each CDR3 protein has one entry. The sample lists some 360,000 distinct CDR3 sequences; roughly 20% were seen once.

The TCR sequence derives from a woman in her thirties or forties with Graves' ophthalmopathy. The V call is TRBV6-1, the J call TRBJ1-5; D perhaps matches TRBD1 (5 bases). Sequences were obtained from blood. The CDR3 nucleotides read TGTGCCAGCAGCCGAGGTAGGGGAGGCAATCAGCCCCAGCATTTT. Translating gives CASSRGRGGNQPQHF.